The sequence of this T cell receptor (beta chain) was determined in a study of regulatory T cells in long-lasting Graves disease. Comments on this clonotype: What it recognizes is unknown. Given a much more abundant clone one base away, this may be a read error.

Time point reported: newly diagnosed GD, antithyroid drugs for less than 3 months. After RNA was extracted from PBMCs, the TCR library was made from it. As collected, the peripheral blood samples measured 7 to 9.5 milliliters each and went into EDTA tubes. CDR3 regions were amplified by Arm-PCR using iRepertoire HTBI primers to build TCR beta libraries. Via MiXCR, TCRdb re-called the multiplex PCR reads, giving one row per CDR3 protein. The profile covers over 350,000 distinct CDR3 sequences, with approximately 14% appearing a single time and approximately 15% taken by the ten largest. Germline V gene sequence: CDR1 MNHNS, CDR2 SASEGT. The CDR3 is made up of 16 amino acids. Findings of the study overall: TCR diversity was lower in persistent Graves' patients than in newly diagnosed ones. The study found TRBV28, TRBJ1-2 and TRBJ2-5 favored in persistent disease.

The sample was also reused in another study, on T cells in Graves' hyperthyroidism and ophthalmopathy.

Here the sequenced sample was peripheral blood mononuclear cells (PBMCs), taken at new diagnosis, from a patient treated with antithyroid drugs. The clonotype comes from a woman in her forties or fifties with Graves disease. This rearrangement joins TRBV6-1 to TRBJ2-1, with a possible D match to TRBD1 (5 bases). The CDR3 sequence is CASTEAFRGSRRGQFF. In DNA, the CDR3 is TGTGCCAGCACTGAAGCATTCCGCGGATCTCGTAGGGGGCAGTTCTTC.